The entry below gives a single T cell receptor beta chain sequence along with its context. Its specificity is unknown. Germline lookup yields CDR1 SGHDN and CDR2 FVKESK. V was shortened by 3 bases and J by 5 bases, with 10 bases between the two germline ends. The CDR3 sequence is 13 residues long. This sample stems from a study of T cells after yellow fever vaccination. Points from the study as a whole: A weaker secondary response peaked on day 5, the primary on day 15. The booster response re-showed most primary clones: over 95% CD4, about 89% CD8. Just a small share of clonotypes turned up in the CD4 compartment as well as the CD8 compartment.

The 5'RACE template-switching step produced TCR cDNA and added a universal primer site and UMIs. MiXCR, run by TCRdb on the 5' RACE reads, gives a single entry per CDR3 protein. The table shows about 240,000 distinct CDR3 sequences, with about 7.1% occurring only once. The sequenced sample was CD4+ T cells sorted from PBMCs, obtained 15 days after the yellow fever booster vaccination. This chain uses TRBV14 with TRBJ2-5, with D possibly being TRBD2 (5 bases). This clonotype was sampled from a man aged 25 to 45 who received the YFV17D yellow fever vaccine. CDR3 DNA sequence: TGTGCCAGCAGCCATCGGACGGGGGAGACCCAGTACTTC. Translating gives CASSHRTGETQYF.